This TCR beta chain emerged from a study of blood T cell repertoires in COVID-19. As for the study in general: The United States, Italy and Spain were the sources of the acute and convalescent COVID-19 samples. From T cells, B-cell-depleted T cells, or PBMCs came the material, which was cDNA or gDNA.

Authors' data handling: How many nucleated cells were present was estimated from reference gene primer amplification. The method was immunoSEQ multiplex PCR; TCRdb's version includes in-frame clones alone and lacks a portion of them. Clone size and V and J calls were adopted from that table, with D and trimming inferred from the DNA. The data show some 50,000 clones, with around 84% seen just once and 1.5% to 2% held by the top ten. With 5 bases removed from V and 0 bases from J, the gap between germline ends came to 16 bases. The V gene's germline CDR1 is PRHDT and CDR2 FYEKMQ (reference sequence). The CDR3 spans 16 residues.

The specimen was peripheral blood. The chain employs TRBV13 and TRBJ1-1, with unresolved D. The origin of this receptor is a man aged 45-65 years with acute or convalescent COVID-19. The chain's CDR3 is CASSPTLKRMNTEAFF. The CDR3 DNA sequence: TGTGCCAGCAGCCCTACTCTTAAACGAATGAACACTGAAGCTTTCTTT.